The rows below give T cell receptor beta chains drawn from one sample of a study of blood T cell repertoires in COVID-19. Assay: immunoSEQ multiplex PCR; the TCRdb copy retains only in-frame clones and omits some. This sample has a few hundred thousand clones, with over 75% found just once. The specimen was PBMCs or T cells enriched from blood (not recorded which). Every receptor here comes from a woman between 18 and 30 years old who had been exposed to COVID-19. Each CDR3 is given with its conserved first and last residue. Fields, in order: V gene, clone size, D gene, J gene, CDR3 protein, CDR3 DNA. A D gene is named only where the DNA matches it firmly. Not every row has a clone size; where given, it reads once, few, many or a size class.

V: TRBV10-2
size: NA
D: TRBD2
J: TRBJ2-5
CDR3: CASSESLAGGPRETQYF
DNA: TGCGCCAGCAGTGAGTCTCTAGCGGGAGGGCCGCGGGAGACCCAGTACTTC

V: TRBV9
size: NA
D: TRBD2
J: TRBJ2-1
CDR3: CASSESGASYNEQFF
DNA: TGTGCCAGCAGCGAGAGCGGGGCCTCCTACAATGAGCAGTTCTTC

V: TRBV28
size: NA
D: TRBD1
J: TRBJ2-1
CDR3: CASLPGQIYNEQFF
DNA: TGTGCCAGCCTCCCGGGACAGATCTACAATGAGCAGTTCTTC

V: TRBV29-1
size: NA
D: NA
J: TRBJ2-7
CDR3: CSVEMGLPSSYEQYF
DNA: TGCAGCGTTGAAATGGGACTCCCGAGCTCCTACGAGCAGTACTTC

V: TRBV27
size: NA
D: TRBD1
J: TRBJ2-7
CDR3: CASSLLTGAYEQYF
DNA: TGTGCCAGCAGTTTGCTAACAGGGGCATACGAGCAGTACTTC

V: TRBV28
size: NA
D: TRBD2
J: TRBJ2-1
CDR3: CASRNRGLAGGPENEQFF
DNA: TGTGCCAGCAGAAACCGAGGACTAGCGGGAGGGCCCGAGAATGAGCAGTTCTTC

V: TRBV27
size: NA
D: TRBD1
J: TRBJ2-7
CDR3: CASSGVGTGEDEQYF
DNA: TGTGCCAGCAGCGGGGTAGGGACAGGGGAAGACGAGCAGTACTTC

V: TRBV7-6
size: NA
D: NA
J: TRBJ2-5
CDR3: CASSPIGSKETQYF
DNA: TGTGCCAGCAGCCCCATTGGGAGCAAAGAGACCCAGTACTTC

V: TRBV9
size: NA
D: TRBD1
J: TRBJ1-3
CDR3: CASSGGQVPYSGNTIYF
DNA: TGTGCCAGCAGCGGGGGACAGGTCCCCTACTCTGGAAACACCATATATTTT

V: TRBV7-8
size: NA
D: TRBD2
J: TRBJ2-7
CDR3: CASSHGTSGDLIPYF
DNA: TGTGCCAGCAGCCACGGGACTAGCGGGGACTTAATTCCGTACTTC

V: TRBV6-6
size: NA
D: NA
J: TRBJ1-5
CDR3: CASTTGNQPQHF
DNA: TGTGCCAGCACTACAGGGAATCAGCCCCAGCATTTT

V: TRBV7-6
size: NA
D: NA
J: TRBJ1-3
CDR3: CASSLVQGSAGNTIYF
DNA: TGTGCCAGCAGCTTAGTTCAGGGATCAGCTGGAAACACCATATATTTT

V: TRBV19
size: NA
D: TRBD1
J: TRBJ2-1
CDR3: CASSRDRVVSEQFF
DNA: TGTGCCAGTAGTAGAGACAGGGTTGTGAGTGAGCAGTTCTTC

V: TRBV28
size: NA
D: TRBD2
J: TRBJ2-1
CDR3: CASSSGLAGLTEQFF
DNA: TGTGCCAGCAGTTCAGGACTAGCGGGATTGACTGAGCAGTTCTTC

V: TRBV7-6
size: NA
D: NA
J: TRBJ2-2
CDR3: CASSLAGRVDTGELFF
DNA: TGTGCCAGCAGCTTAGCTGGCAGGGTGGACACCGGGGAGCTGTTTTTT

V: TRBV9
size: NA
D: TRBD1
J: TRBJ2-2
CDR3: CASSVVSGQGAITGELFF
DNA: TGTGCCAGCAGCGTAGTTTCGGGACAGGGGGCGATCACCGGGGAGCTGTTTTTT

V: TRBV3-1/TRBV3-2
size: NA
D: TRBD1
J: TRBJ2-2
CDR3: CASSQGPRGPTGELFF
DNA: TGTGCCAGCAGCCAGGGCCCGAGGGGGCCCACCGGGGAGCTGTTTTTT

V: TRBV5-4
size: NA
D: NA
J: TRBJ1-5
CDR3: CASSLTGESVQPQHF
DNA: TGTGCCAGCAGCTTGACGGGGGAATCGGTTCAGCCCCAGCATTTT

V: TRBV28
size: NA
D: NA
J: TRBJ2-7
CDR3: CASSFVGDGYEQYF
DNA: TGTGCCAGCAGTTTCGTGGGAGATGGCTACGAGCAGTACTTC

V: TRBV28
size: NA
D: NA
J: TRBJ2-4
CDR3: CASSASHSGNKNIQYF
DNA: TGTGCCAGCAGCGCCTCCCATAGCGGCAACAAAAACATTCAGTACTTC

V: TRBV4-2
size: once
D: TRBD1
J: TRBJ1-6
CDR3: CASSPSEQGSYNSPLHF
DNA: TGTGCCAGCAGCCCCTCAGAACAGGGGAGCTATAATTCACCCCTCCACTTT

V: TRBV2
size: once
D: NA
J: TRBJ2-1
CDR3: CASSEGLGLDEQFF
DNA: TGTGCCAGCAGTGAGGGACTGGGGTTGGATGAGCAGTTCTTC

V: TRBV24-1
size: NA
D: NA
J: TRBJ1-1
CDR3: CATGLFTEAFF
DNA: TGTGCCACGGGCTTGTTCACTGAAGCTTTCTTT

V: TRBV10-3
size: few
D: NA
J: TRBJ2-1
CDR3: CAISVGGGEQFF
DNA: TGTGCCATCAGTGTCGGTGGAGGTGAGCAGTTCTTC